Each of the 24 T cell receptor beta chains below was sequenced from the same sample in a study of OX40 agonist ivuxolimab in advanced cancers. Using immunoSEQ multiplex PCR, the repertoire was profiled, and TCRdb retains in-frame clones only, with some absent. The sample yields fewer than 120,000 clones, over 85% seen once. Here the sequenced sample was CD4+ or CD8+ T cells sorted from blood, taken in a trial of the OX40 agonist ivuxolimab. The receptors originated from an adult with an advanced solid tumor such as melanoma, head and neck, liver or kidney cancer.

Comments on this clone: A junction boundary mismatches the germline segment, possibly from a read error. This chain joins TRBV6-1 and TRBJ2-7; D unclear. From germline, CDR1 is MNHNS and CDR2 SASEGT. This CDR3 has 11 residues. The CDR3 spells CASREDYEQYF. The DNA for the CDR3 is TGTGCCAGCAGGGAAGACTACGAGCAGTACTTC.

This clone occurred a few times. The CDR3 here is CASSYRAMDSPLHF. The CDR3 nucleotides are TGTGCCAGCAGTTACAGGGCAATGGATTCACCCCTCCACTTT. The V call is TRBV7-9, the J call TRBJ1-6, with D possibly being TRBD1 (6 bases). The CDR3 is made up of 14 amino acids. Trimming left V 6 bases short and J 8 bases short, with 14 bases between. Germline CDR1 SEHNR, CDR2 FQNEAQ (reference sequence).

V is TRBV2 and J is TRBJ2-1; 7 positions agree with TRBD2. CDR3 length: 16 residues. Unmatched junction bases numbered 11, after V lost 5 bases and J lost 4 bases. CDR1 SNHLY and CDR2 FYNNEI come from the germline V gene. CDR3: CASSPGRGGIYNEQFF. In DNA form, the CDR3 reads TGTGCCAGCAGTCCCGGAAGGGGAGGGATATACAATGAGCAGTTCTTC.

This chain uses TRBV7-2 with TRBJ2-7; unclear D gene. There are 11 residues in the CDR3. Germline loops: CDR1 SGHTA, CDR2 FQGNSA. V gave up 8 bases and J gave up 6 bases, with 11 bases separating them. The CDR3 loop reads CASSRMIEQYF. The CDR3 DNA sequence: TGTGCCAGCTCTAGAATGATCGAGCAGTACTTC.

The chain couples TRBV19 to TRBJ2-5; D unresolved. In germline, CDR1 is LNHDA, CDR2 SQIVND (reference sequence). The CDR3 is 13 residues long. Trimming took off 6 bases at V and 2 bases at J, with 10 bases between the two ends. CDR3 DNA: TGTGCCAGTAGCGGAGATGATCAAGAGACCCAGTACTTC. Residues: CASSGDDQETQYF.

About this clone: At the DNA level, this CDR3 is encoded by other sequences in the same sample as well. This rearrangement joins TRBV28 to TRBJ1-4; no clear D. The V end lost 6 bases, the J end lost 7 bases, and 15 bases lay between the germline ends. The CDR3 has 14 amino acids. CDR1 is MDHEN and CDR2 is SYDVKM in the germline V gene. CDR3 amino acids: CASRIGGQSEKLFF. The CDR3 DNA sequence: TGTGCCAGCAGAATCGGTGGGCAGAGTGAAAAACTGTTTTTT.

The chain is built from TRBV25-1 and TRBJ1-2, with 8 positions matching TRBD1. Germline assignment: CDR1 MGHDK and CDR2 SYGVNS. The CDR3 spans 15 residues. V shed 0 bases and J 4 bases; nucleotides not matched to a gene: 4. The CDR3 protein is CASSEYDRGIYGYTF. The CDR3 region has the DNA TGTGCCAGCAGTGAATATGACAGGGGCATCTATGGCTACACCTTC.

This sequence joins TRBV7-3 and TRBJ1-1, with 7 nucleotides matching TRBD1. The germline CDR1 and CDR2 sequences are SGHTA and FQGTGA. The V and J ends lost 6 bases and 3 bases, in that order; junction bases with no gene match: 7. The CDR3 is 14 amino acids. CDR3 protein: CASSPTGVDTEAFF. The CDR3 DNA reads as TGTGCCAGCAGTCCTACAGGGGTCGACACTGAAGCTTTCTTT.

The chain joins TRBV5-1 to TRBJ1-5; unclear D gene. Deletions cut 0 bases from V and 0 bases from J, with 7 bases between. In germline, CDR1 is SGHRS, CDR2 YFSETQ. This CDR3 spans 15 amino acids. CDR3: CASSLAGDSNQPQHF. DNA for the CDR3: TGCGCCAGCAGCTTGGCCGGAGATAGCAATCAGCCCCAGCATTTT.

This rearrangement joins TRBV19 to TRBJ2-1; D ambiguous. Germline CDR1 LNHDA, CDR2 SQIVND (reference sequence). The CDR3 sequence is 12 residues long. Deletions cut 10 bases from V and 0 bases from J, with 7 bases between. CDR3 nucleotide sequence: TGTGCCATTAAGAGCTCCTACAATGAGCAGTTCTTC. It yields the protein CAIKSSYNEQFF. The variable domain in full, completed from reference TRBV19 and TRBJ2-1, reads DGGITQSPKYLFRKEGQNVTLSCEQNLNHDAMYWYRQDPGQGLRLIYYSQIVNDFQKGDIAEGYSVSREKKESFPLTVTSAQKNPTAFYLCAIKSSYNEQFFGPGTRLTVL.

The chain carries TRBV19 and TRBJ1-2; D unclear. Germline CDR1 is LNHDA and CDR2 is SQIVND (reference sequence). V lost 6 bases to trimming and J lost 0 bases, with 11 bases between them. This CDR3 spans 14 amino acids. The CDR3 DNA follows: TGTGCCAGTAGAGACGGCTCTACTAACTATGGCTACACCTTC. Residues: CASRDGSTNYGYTF. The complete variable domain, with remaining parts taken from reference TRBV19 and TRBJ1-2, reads DGGITQSPKYLFRKEGQNVTLSCEQNLNHDAMYWYRQDPGQGLRLIYYSQIVNDFQKGDIAEGYSVSREKKESFPLTVTSAQKNPTAFYLCASRDGSTNYGYTFGSGTRLTVV.

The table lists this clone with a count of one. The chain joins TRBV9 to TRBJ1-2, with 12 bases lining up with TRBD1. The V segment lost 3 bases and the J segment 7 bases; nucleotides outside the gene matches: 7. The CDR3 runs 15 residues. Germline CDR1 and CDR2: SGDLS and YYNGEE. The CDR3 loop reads CASSATGTGGRGYTF. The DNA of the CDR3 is TGTGCCAGCAGCGCAACCGGGACAGGGGGCCGTGGCTACACCTTC.

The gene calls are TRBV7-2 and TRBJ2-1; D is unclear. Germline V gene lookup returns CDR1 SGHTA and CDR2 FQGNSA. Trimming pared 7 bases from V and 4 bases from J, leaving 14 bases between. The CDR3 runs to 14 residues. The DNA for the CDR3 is TGTGCCAGCACCCTCGAAGGCCTTTACAATGAGCAGTTCTTC. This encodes CASTLEGLYNEQFF.

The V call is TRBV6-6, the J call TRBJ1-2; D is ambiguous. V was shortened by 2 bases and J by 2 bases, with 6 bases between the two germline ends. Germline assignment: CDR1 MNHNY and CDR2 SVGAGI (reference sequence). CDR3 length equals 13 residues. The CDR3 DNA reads TGTGCCAGCAGTTACCCCGAGAACTATGGCTACACCTTC. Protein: CASSYPENYGYTF.

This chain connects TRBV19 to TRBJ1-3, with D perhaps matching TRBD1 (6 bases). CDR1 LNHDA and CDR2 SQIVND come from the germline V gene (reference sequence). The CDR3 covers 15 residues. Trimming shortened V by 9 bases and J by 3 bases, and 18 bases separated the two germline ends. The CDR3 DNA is TGTGCCAGCATCGACAGGAGCTTTATTGGAAACACCATATATTTT. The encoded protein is CASIDRSFIGNTIYF.

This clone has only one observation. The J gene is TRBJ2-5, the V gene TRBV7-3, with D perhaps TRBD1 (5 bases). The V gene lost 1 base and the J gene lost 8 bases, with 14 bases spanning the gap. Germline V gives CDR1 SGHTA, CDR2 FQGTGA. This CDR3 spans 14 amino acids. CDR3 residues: CASSLNGAWETQYF. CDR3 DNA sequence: TGTGCCAGCAGCTTAAATGGGGCGTGGGAAACCCAGTACTTC.

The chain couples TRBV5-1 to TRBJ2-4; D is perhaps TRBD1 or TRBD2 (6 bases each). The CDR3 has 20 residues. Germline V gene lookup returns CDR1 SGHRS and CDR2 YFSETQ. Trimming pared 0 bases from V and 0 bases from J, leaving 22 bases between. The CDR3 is CASSLVVARGALIAKNIQYF. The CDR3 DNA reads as TGCGCCAGCAGCTTGGTGGTAGCGAGGGGGGCCTTAATAGCCAAAAACATTCAGTACTTC.

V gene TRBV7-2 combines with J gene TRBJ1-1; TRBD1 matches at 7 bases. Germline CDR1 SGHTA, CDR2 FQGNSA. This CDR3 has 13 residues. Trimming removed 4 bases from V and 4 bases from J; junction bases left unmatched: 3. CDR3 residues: CASSYTGVTEAFF. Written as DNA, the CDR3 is TGTGCCAGCAGCTATACAGGGGTCACTGAAGCTTTCTTT.

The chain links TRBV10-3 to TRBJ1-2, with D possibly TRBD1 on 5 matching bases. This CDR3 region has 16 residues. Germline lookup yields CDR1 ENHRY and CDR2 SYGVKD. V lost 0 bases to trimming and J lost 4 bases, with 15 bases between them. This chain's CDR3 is CAISESSGGIGYGYTF. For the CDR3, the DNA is TGTGCCATCAGTGAGTCGAGTGGGGGGATCGGCTATGGCTACACCTTC.

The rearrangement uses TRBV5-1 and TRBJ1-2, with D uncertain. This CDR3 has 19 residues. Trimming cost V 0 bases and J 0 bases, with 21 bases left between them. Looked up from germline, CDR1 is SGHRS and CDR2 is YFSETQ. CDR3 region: CASSLGYATYDLSNYGYTF. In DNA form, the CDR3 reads TGCGCCAGCAGCTTGGGTTACGCGACCTACGATTTGTCTAACTATGGCTACACCTTC.

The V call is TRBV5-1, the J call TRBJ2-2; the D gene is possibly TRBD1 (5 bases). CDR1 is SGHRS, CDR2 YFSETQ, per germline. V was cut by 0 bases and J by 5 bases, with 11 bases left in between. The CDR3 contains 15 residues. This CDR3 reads CASSLDRLSTGELFF. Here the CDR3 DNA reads TGCGCCAGCAGCTTGGACAGGCTCTCAACCGGGGAGCTGTTTTTT.

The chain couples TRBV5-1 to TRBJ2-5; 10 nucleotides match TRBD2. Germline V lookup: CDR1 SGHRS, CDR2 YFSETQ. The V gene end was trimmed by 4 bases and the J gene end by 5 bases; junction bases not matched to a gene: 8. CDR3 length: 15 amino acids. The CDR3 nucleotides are TGCGCCAGCAGCCCAAGAGCGGGAGGGCTCGAGACCCAGTACTTC. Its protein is CASSPRAGGLETQYF.

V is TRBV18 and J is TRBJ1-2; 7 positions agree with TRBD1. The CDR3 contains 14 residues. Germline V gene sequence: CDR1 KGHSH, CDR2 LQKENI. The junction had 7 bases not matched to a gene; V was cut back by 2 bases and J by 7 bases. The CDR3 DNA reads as TGTGCCAGCTCACCAGTCCGCCAGGGGGGTGGCTACACCTTC. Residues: CASSPVRQGGGYTF.

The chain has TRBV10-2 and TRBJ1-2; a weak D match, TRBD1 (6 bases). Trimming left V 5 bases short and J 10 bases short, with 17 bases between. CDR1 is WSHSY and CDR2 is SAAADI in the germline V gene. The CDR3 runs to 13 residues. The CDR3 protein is CASSPGAGSAYTF. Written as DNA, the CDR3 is TGCGCCAGCAGTCCGGGGGCGGGGTCGGCCTACACCTTC.